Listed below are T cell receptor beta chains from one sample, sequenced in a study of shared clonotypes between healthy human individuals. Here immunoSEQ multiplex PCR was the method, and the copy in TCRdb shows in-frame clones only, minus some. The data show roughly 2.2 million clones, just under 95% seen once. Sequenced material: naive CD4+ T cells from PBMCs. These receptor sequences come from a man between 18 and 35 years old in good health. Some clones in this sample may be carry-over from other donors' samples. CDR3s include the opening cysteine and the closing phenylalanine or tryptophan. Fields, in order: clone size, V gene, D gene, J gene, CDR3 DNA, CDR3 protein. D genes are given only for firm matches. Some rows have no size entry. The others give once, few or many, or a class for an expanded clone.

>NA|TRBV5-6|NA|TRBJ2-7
TGTGCCAGCCGGACCCAGGGGCGCGACGAGCAGTACTTC
CASRTQGRDEQYF
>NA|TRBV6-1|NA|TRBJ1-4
TGTGCCAGCAGCGCGGGGTTTGCTGAAAAACTGTTTTTT
CASSAGFAEKLFF
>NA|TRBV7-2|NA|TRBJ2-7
TGTGCCAGCAGCTCACCCAGGAAGGCCGCCTACGAGCAGTACTTC
CASSSPRKAAYEQYF
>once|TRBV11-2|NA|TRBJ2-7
TGTGCCAGCAGCTTAGAGGGACTGGGCTCCTACGAGCAGTACTTC
CASSLEGLGSYEQYF
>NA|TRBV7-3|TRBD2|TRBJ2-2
TGTGCCAGCAGCTTAACAGCGGGAGGGATCACCGGGGAGCTGTTTTTT
CASSLTAGGITGELFF
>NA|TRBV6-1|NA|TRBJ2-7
TGTGCCAGCTCGAAGGGGCGGACAGCCTACGAGCAGTACTTC
CASSKGRTAYEQYF
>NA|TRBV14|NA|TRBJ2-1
TGTGCCAGCAGCCAAGATCACAGTGGGGGGCCACAGTTCTTC
CASSQDHSGGPQFF
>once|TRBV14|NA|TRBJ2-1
TGTGCCACCAACCAAGACGTAAATGAGCAGTTCTTC
CATNQDVNEQFF
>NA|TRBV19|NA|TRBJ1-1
TGTGCCAGTAGTTCTCATTGGACAGCGAACACTGAAGCTTTCTTT
CASSSHWTANTEAFF
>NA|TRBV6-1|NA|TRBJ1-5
TGTGCCAGCAGGCCCCTCAGGGGAGGACAGCCCCAGCATTTT
CASRPLRGGQPQHF
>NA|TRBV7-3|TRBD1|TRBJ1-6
TGTGCCAGCAGCTTAATGGCACCGGGACAGAATTCACCCCTCCACTTT
CASSLMAPGQNSPLHF
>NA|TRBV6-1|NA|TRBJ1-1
TGTGCCAGCAGTGTTCTTGTAGGGGGTAGGACTGAAGCTTTCTTT
CASSVLVGGRTEAFF
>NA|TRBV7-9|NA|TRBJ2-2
TGTGCCGGCAGCTTTCCCCGCGCGGGTACCGGGGAGCTGTTTTTT
CAGSFPRAGTGELFF
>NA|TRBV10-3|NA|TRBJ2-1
TGTGCCATCAGTGAGTCCAGCGGATACAATGAGCAGTTCTTC
CAISESSGYNEQFF
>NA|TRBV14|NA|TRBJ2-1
TGTGCCAGCAGCCAAGAACGTCTACTTACCTACAATGAGCAGTTCTTC
CASSQERLLTYNEQFF
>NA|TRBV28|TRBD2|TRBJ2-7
TGTGCCAGCAGTTTCCCGGGACTAGCAACCTACGAGCAGTACTTC
CASSFPGLATYEQYF
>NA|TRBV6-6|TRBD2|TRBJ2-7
TGTGCCAGCAGTTCCCCGGGGGGGGGCGAATACGAGCAGTACTTC
CASSSPGGGEYEQYF
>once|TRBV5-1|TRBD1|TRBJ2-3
TGCGCCAGCAGCCCTCGACAGGGTCAAGGAGATACGCAGTATTTT
CASSPRQGQGDTQYF
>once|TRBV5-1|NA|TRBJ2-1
TGCGCCAGCAGCCTGGATCTTTTGGCGGGGTTTTACAATGAGCAGTTCTTC
CASSLDLLAGFYNEQFF
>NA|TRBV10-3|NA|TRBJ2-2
TGTGCCATCAGTGAGTCGAGCCGAAGCACCGGGGAGCTGTTTTTT
CAISESSRSTGELFF
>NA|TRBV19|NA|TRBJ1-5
TGTGCCAGTAGTATAGTACAGGGTAATCAGCCCCAGCATTTT
CASSIVQGNQPQHF
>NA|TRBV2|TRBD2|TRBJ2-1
TGTGCCAGCAGCCGCGGGACTAGCGGGTTGAATGAGCAGTTCTTC
CASSRGTSGLNEQFF
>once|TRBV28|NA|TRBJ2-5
TGTGCCAGCAGCCCCAGCGTGGGACGGGGAAAAGAGACCCAGTACTTC
CASSPSVGRGKETQYF
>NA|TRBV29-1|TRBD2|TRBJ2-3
TGCAGCGCTACCTCCTTCGGGGAGACTAGCGGGAGGTCCGGGGATACGCAGTATTTT
CSATSFGETSGRSGDTQYF
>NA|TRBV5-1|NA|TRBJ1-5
TGCGCCAGCAGCCCGGACACCAGCAATCAGCCCCAGCATTTT
CASSPDTSNQPQHF
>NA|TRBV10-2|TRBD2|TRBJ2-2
TGCGCCAGCAGTGAGGCTAGCGGCAACACCGGGGAGCTGTTTTTT
CASSEASGNTGELFF
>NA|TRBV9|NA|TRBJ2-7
TGTGCCAGCAGCGTAGACCCCTCTCCAACTAGGCGTAACGAGCAGTACTTC
CASSVDPSPTRRNEQYF
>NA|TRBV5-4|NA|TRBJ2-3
TGTGCCAGCAGCTTGGATCAGGGCCACACAGATACGCAGTATTTT
CASSLDQGHTDTQYF